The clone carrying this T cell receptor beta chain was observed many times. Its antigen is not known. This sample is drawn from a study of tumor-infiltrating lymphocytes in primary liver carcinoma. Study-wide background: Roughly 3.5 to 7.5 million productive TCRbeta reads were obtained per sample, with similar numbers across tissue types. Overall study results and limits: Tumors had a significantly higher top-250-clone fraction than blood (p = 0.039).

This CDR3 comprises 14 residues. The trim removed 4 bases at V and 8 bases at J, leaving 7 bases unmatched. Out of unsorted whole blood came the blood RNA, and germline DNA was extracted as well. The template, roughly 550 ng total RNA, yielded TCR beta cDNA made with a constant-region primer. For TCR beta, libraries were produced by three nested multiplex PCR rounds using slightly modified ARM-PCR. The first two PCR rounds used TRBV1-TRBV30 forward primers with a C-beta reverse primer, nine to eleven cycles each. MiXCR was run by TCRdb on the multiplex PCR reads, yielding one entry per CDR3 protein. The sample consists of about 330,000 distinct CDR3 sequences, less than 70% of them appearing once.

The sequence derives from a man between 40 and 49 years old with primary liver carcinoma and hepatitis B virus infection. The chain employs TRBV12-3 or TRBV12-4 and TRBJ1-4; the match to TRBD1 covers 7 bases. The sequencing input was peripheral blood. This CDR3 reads CASSSRGEGEKLFF. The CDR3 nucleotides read TGTGCCAGCAGTTCCAGGGGGGAAGGAGAAAAACTGTTTTTT.